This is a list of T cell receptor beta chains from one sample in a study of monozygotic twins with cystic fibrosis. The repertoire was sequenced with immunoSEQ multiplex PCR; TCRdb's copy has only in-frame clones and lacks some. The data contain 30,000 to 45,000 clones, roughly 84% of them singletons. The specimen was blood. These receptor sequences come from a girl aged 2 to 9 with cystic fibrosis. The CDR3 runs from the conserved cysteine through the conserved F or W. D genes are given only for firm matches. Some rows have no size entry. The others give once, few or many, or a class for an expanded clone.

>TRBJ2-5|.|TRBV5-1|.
CASSSGGPPQETQYF
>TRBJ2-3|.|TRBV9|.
CASSPHHTQYF
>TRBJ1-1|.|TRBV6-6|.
CASSFSGITEAFF
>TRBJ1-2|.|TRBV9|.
CASSPGIDYGYTF
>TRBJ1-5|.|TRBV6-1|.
CASSEALKVQHF
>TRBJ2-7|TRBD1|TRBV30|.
CAWTGTAYEQYF
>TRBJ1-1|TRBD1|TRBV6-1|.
CATRWGQGVEAFF
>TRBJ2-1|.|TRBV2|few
CASSGTLGEQFF
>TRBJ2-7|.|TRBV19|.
CASSLGGGPEEQYF
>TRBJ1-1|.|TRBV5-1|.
CASSPRGQNTEAFF
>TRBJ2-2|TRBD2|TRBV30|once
CAWSVLAGTGELFF
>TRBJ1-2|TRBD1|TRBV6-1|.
CASRRTGAGNYGYTF
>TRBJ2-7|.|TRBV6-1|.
CASRGRATYEQYF
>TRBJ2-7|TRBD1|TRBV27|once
CASSLYFSGQGAQDEQYF
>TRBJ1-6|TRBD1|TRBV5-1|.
CATRGDRVNSPLHF
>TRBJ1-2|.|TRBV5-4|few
CASSLAGFGAGGYTF
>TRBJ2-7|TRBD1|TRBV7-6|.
CASSLGQGRYEQYF
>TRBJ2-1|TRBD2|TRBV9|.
CASSAPGTRKFF
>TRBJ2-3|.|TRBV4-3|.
CASSQGQVSTDTQYF
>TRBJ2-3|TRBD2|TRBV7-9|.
CASSPAGTSGVTDTQYF
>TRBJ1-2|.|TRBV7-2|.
CASSLGQGGGIKGVGYTF
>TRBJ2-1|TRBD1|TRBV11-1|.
CASSHYRDRGYNEQFF
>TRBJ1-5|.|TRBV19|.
CASSIPVHQPQHF
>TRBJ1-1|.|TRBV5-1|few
CASSLGPGGQEAFF
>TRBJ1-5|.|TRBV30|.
CAWSVRLMTALNQPQHF
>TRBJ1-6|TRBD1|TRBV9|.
CASSPRTGISPLHF
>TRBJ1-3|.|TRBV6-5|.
CASSYVASGAGNTIYF
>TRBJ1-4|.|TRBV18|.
CASSPRQHNEKLFF
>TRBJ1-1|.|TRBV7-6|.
CASSLGPGKGHFF